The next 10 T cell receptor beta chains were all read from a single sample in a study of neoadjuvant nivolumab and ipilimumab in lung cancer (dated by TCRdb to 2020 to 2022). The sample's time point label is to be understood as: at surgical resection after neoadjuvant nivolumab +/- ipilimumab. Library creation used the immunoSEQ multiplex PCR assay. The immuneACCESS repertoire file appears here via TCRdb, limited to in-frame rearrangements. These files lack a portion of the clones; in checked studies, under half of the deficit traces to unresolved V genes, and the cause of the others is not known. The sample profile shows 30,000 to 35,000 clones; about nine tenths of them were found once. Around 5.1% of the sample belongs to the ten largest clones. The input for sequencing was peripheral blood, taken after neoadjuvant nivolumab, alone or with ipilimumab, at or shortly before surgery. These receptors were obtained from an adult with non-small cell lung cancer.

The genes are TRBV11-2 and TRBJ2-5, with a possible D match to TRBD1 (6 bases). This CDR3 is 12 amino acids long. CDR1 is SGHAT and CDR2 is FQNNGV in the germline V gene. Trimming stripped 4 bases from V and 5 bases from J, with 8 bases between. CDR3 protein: CASSWGRETQYF. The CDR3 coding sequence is TGTGCCAGCAGCTGGGGGCGGGAGACCCAGTACTTC.

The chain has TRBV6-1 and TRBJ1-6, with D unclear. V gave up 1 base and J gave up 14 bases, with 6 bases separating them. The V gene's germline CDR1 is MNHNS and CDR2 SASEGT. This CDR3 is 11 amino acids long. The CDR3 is CASSEGGTLHF. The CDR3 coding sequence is TGTGCCAGCAGTGAAGGAGGCACCCTCCACTTT.

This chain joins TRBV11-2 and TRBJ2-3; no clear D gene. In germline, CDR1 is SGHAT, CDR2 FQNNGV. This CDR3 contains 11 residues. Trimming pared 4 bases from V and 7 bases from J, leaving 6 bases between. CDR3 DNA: TGTGCCAGCAGCTCGGAATATACGCAGTATTTT. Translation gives CASSSEYTQYF.

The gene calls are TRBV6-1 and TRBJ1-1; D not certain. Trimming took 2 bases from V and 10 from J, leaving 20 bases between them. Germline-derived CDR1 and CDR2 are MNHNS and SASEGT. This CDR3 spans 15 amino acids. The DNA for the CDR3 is TGTGCCAGCAGTGAATCCTGGGTCATCCCAAAAGGAGCTTTCTTT. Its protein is CASSESWVIPKGAFF.

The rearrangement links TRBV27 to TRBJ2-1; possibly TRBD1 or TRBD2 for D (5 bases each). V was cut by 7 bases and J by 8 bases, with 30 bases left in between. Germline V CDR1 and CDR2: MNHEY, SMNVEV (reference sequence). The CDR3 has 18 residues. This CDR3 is CASTLRRDSNQRGDEQFF. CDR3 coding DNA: TGTGCCAGCACCCTTAGGAGAGACTCCAATCAAAGGGGAGATGAGCAGTTCTTC.

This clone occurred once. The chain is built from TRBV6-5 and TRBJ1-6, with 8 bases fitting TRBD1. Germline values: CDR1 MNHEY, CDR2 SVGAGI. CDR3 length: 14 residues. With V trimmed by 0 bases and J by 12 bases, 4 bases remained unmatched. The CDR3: CASSYSGTGRPLHF. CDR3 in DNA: TGTGCCAGCAGTTACTCCGGGACAGGCCGACCCCTCCACTTT.

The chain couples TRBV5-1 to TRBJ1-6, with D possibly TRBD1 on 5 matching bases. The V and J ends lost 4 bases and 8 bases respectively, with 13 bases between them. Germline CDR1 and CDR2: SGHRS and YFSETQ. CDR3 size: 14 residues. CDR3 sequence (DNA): TGCGCCAGCAGCAAGGGACCTCGGGATTCACCCCTCCACTTT. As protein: CASSKGPRDSPLHF.

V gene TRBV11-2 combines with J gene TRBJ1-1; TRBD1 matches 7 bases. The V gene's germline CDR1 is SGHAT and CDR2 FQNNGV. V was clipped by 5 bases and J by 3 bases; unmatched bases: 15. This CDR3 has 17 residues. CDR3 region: CASSPRQGPGVYTEAFF. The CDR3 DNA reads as TGTGCCAGCAGCCCGAGACAGGGCCCGGGAGTATACACTGAAGCTTTCTTT. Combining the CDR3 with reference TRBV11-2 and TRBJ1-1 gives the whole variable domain EAGVAQSPRYKIIEKRQSVAFWCNPISGHATLYWYQQILGQGPKLLIQFQNNGVVDDSQLPKDRFSAERLKGVDSTLKIQPAKLEDSAVYLCASSPRQGPGVYTEAFFGQGTRLTVV.

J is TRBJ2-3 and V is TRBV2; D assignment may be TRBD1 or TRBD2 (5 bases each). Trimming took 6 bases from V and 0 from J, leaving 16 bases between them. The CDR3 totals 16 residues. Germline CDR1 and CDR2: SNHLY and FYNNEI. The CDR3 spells CASSTRGAASTDTQYF. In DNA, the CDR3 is TGTGCCAGCAGCACCAGAGGGGCGGCTAGCACAGATACGCAGTATTTT.

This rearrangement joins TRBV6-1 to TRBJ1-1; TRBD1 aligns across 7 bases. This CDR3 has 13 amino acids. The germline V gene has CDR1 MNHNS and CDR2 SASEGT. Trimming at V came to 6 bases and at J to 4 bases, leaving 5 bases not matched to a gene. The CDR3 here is CASREQGSTEAFF. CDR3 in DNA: TGTGCCAGCAGAGAACAGGGGAGCACTGAAGCTTTCTTT.